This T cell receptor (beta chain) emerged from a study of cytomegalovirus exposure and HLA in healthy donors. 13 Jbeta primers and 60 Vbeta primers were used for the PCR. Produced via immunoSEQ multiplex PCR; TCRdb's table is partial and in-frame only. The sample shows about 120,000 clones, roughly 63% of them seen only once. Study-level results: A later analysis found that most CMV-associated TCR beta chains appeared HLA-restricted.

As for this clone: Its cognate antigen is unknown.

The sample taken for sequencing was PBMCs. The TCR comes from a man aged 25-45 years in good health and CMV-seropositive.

CDR3 in amino acids: CASSEHGTYNEQFF. The CDR3 DNA reads as TGCGCCAGCAGCGAACACGGGACCTACAATGAGCAGTTCTTC. The rearrangement joins TRBV5-1 to TRBJ2-1; tentative D call: TRBD2 (5 bases). The V gene lost 4 bases and the J gene lost 2 bases, with 10 bases spanning the gap. The germline V gene encodes CDR1 SGHRS and CDR2 YFSETQ. This CDR3 contains 14 residues.